These T cell receptor beta chains were read from a single sample in a study of T-cell reconstitution after alpha-beta-depleted transplantation in children. From the PCR reads, TCRdb called clonotypes with MiXCR, one entry per CDR3 protein. The sample carries 400,000 to 450,000 distinct CDR3 sequences, 43% recorded once. The specimen comprised PBMCs, sampled before TCRalphabeta/CD19-depleted stem cell transplant. These receptors were collected from a girl aged 2-10 years with aplastic anemia, due to receive a stem cell transplant. The CDR3 runs from the conserved cysteine through the conserved F or W. The order of the fields is CDR3 protein, CDR3 DNA, CDR3 length, V gene, D gene, J gene, clone size. D genes are given only for firm matches. Rows give clone size only sometimes, using once, few, many, or a class for an expanded clone.

CASSAAFGGKNIQYF | TGTGCCAGCAGTGCGGCCTTTGGGGGCAAAAACATTCAGTACTTC | 15 | TRBV2 | NA | TRBJ2-4 | NA
CASTLGVLYGYTF | TGTGCCAGCACCTTGGGGGTTCTGTATGGCTACACCTTC | 13 | TRBV6-6 | NA | TRBJ1-2 | NA
CSAREPGRNQETQYF | TGCAGTGCTAGAGAACCAGGACGGAACCAAGAGACCCAGTACTTC | 15 | TRBV20-1 | NA | TRBJ2-5 | many
CSATARTQYF | TGCAGTGCTACAGCCAGGACCCAGTACTTC | 10 | TRBV20-1 | NA | TRBJ2-5 | few
CASTAPKGRVTEAFF | TGTGCCAGCACCGCACCTAAGGGCAGGGTCACTGAAGCTTTCTTT | 15 | TRBV6-1 | NA | TRBJ1-1 | NA
CASTPTGPSKETQYF | TGTGCCAGCACCCCGACAGGTCCATCTAAAGAGACCCAGTACTTC | 15 | TRBV12-3/TRBV12-4 | NA | TRBJ2-5 | many
CASSFGRTGDSNQPQHF | TGTGCCAGCAGTTTTGGTAGGACAGGGGATAGCAATCAGCCCCAGCATTTT | 17 | TRBV12-3/TRBV12-4 | TRBD1 | TRBJ1-5 | NA
CASRMGGLYGYTF | TGTGCCAGCAGAATGGGAGGACTCTATGGCTACACCTTC | 13 | TRBV6-1 | NA | TRBJ1-2 | few
CAISEMTGATGELFF | TGTGCCATCAGCGAAATGACAGGGGCCACCGGGGAGCTGTTTTTT | 15 | TRBV10-3 | TRBD1 | TRBJ2-2 | NA
CASSGSMRRSYEQYF | TGTGCCAGCAGCGGCAGTATGAGGAGGAGCTACGAGCAGTACTTC | 15 | TRBV7-8 | NA | TRBJ2-7 | NA
CASSLETSRQFF | TGTGCCAGCAGCTTAGAGACTAGCCGGCAGTTCTTC | 12 | TRBV7-2 | TRBD2 | TRBJ2-1 | NA
CASSPGLAGVGGNEQFF | TGCGCCAGCAGCCCGGGACTAGCGGGAGTGGGGGGCAATGAGCAGTTCTTC | 17 | TRBV4-3 | TRBD2 | TRBJ2-1 | many
CSAPGPRSYNEQFF | TGCAGTGCTCCGGGACCCCGCTCCTACAATGAGCAGTTCTTC | 14 | TRBV20-1 | NA | TRBJ2-1 | once
CASSLSLAGGFEQYF | TGTGCCAGCAGTTTAAGTCTAGCGGGAGGTTTCGAGCAGTACTTC | 15 | TRBV27 | TRBD2 | TRBJ2-7 | many
CASSGGTDTQYF | TGTGCCAGCAGTGGGGGCACAGATACGCAGTATTTT | 12 | TRBV28 | NA | TRBJ2-3 | few
CASSQDDRGSTDTQYF | TGTGCCAGCAGCCAAGATGACCGGGGGAGCACAGATACGCAGTATTTT | 16 | TRBV4-2 | NA | TRBJ2-3 | NA
CASSVMGQGTDTQYF | TGTGCCAGCAGTGTAATGGGACAGGGCACAGATACGCAGTATTTT | 15 | TRBV28 | TRBD1 | TRBJ2-3 | NA
CASSLAMPGTNEKLFF | TGTGCCAGCAGCTTAGCCATGCCAGGGACAAATGAAAAACTGTTTTTT | 16 | TRBV7-2 | NA | TRBJ1-4 | many
CASSRQGWGEKLFF | TGTGCCAGCAGCCGACAGGGGTGGGGTGAAAAACTGTTTTTT | 14 | TRBV7-2 | TRBD1 | TRBJ1-4 | NA
CASSLRGPGGPQHF | TGTGCCAGCAGCCTCAGGGGTCCCGGGGGGCCCCAGCATTTT | 14 | TRBV9 | NA | TRBJ1-5 | few
CGVAGPSSYNEQFF | TGCGGGGTAGCGGGACCGAGCTCCTACAATGAGCAGTTCTTC | 14 | TRBV29-1 | TRBD2 | TRBJ2-1 | NA
CASSFSSGERNEQFF | TGTGCCAGCAGCTTTTCTAGCGGGGAGCGGAATGAGCAGTTCTTC | 15 | TRBV7-9 | TRBD2 | TRBJ2-1 | many
CASSQDRGSNQPQHF | TGCGCCAGCAGCCAAGATAGAGGGAGCAATCAGCCCCAGCATTTT | 15 | TRBV4-3 | NA | TRBJ1-5 | many
CSADGLGDSENIQYF | TGCAGTGCCGATGGACTAGGCGATAGCGAGAACATTCAGTACTTC | 15 | TRBV20-1 | TRBD2 | TRBJ2-4 | many
CSAGLAGPYNEQFF | TGCAGTGCTGGACTAGCGGGACCATACAATGAGCAGTTCTTC | 14 | TRBV20-1 | TRBD2 | TRBJ2-1 | NA
CSARIRARNTEAFF | TGCAGTGCTAGAATTAGGGCCAGAAACACTGAAGCTTTCTTT | 14 | TRBV20-1 | NA | TRBJ1-1 | NA
CSARVPGTGFVDTGELFF | TGCAGTGCTAGGGTCCCCGGGACAGGGTTCGTGGACACCGGGGAGCTGTTTTTT | 18 | TRBV20-1 | TRBD1 | TRBJ2-2 | NA
CSARRQLNTEAFF | TGCAGTGCTAGACGACAGCTCAACACTGAAGCTTTCTTT | 13 | TRBV20-1 | NA | TRBJ1-1 | many
CASSLQDRPYEQYF | TGTGCCAGCAGCCTTCAGGACAGACCCTACGAGCAGTACTTC | 14 | TRBV7-9 | NA | TRBJ2-7 | few
CASTKARLGNTGELFF | TGTGCCAGCACTAAAGCCCGGTTGGGGAACACCGGGGAGCTGTTTTTT | 16 | TRBV7-2 | NA | TRBJ2-2 | NA
CASSPDTLSYEQYF | TGTGCCAGCAGCCCCGACACGCTCTCCTACGAGCAGTACTTC | 14 | TRBV9 | NA | TRBJ2-7 | NA
CATSRGLVEDTQYF | TGTGCCACCAGCAGAGGTCTGGTGGAAGATACGCAGTATTTT | 14 | TRBV15 | NA | TRBJ2-3 | NA
CASSTGAMNTEAFF | TGCGCCAGCAGCACCGGAGCTATGAACACTGAAGCTTTCTTT | 14 | TRBV5-1 | NA | TRBJ1-1 | many
CASSPLATTDTQYF | TGCGCCAGCAGCCCACTAGCCACCACAGATACGCAGTATTTT | 14 | TRBV5-1 | NA | TRBJ2-3 | NA
CSARSREGSWEQFF | TGCAGTGCTAGGTCGCGGGAGGGCTCATGGGAGCAGTTCTTC | 14 | TRBV20-1 | TRBD2 | TRBJ2-1 | few